Presented here are 25 T cell receptor beta chains from one specimen sequenced in a study of cytomegalovirus exposure and HLA in healthy donors. The PCR had 60 Vbeta and 13 Jbeta primers. Here immunoSEQ multiplex PCR was the method, and the copy in TCRdb shows in-frame clones only, minus some. The table lists 100,000 to 150,000 clones, around 77% of them singletons. Material for sequencing was PBMCs. The receptors were gathered from a male donor in good health and CMV-seropositive.

This clone has a handful of counts. The CDR3 here is CASSNLAGLSSYNEQFF. For the CDR3, the DNA is TGTGCCAGCTCGAATCTAGCGGGCTTGAGCTCCTACAATGAGCAGTTCTTC. J is TRBJ2-1 and V is TRBV11-1; TRBD2 agrees at 8 bases. Germline lookup yields CDR1 SGHAT and CDR2 FQDESV (reference sequence). The CDR3 totals 17 residues. The V and J ends lost 8 bases and 0 bases, in that order; junction bases with no gene match: 12.

The V call is TRBV5-6, the J call TRBJ2-1, with 13 nucleotides matching TRBD2. V was clipped by 4 bases and J by 4 bases; unmatched bases: 2. Germline V CDR1 and CDR2: SGHDT, YYEEEE. The CDR3 is 15 amino acids. CDR3 DNA: TGTGCCAGCAGCACGGGACTAGCGGGGTACAATGAGCAGTTCTTC. Its translation is CASSTGLAGYNEQFF.

Regarding this clone: The junction departs from germline at one end; a sequencing error may be responsible. This chain uses TRBV7-9 with TRBJ1-1; D remains unclear. The CDR3 is 15 residues long. Germline CDR1 SEHNR, CDR2 FQNEAQ (reference sequence). DNA of the CDR3: TGTTCCAGCAGCTTACTAGGGTCGAGGGACACTGAAGCTTTCTTT. This gives the protein CSSSLLGSRDTEAFF.

This clone was detected only once. The rearrangement uses TRBV27 and TRBJ1-1, with 8 nucleotides matching TRBD1. This CDR3 spans 15 amino acids. V dropped 5 bases and J dropped 1; count of bases not matched to a gene: 6. The germline gives CDR1 MNHEY, CDR2 SMNVEV (reference sequence). CDR3 DNA: TGTGCCAGCAGTCTAAACAGGGGGGAGAACACTGAAGCTTTCTTT. Protein sequence: CASSLNRGENTEAFF.

This clone was seen a few times. The chain joins TRBV5-1 to TRBJ2-1; TRBD2 matches 11 bases. The germline V gene has CDR1 SGHRS and CDR2 YFSETQ. J was trimmed by 3 bases and V by 5 bases; bases with no gene match: 4. This CDR3 comprises 15 residues. Written as DNA, the CDR3 is TGCGCCAGCAGTGAGGGGACTAGCGGCTACAATGAGCAGTTCTTC. Encoded protein: CASSEGTSGYNEQFF.

This clone appeared a single time. V usage is TRBV7-9 and J usage is TRBJ1-2; 9 positions agree with TRBD1. Germline CDR1 reads SEHNR; CDR2 reads FQNEAQ (reference sequence). The CDR3 has 13 amino acids. The CDR3 loop reads CSLNRDRVYGYTF. The CDR3 bases are TGTTCCCTTAACCGGGACAGGGTATATGGCTACACCTTC. The variable domain in full, completed from reference TRBV7-9 and TRBJ1-2, reads DTGVSQNPRHKITKRGQNVTFRCDPISEHNRLYWYRQTLGQGPEFLTYFQNEAQLEKSRLLSDRFSAERPKGSFSTLEIQRTEQGDSAMYLCSLNRDRVYGYTFGSGTRLTVV.

The rearrangement uses TRBV5-4 and TRBJ2-2; 12 bases align to TRBD2. V shed 4 bases, J shed 4 bases, and the junction held 8 bases outside the gene matches. Germline values: CDR1 SGHNT, CDR2 YYREEE (reference sequence). This CDR3 region has 17 residues. The CDR3 region is CASSPSVTSGSTGELFF. In nucleotides, the CDR3 is TGTGCCAGCAGCCCGTCGGTGACTAGCGGGAGCACCGGGGAGCTGTTTTTT.

The chain is built from TRBV6-1 and TRBJ1-2, with D perhaps TRBD1 (6 bases). V was clipped by 5 bases and J by 2 bases, with 9 bases between them. The CDR3 is 13 residues long. Germline CDR1 reads MNHNS; CDR2 reads SASEGT. The CDR3 spells CASSSTGNYGYTF. The CDR3 bases are TGTGCCAGCAGTTCAACAGGGAACTATGGCTACACCTTC.

V usage is TRBV11-2 and J usage is TRBJ2-2, with a weak D call TRBD2 (6 bases). Germline CDR1 SGHAT, CDR2 FQNNGV. This CDR3 region has 14 residues. Trimming stripped 1 base from V and 5 bases from J, with 8 bases between. CDR3 in amino acids: CASSLGRGTGELFF. The CDR3 region has the DNA TGTGCCAGCAGCTTAGGGAGGGGTACCGGGGAGCTGTTTTTT.

The chain has TRBV7-9 and TRBJ2-3; D gene uncertain. Germline V lookup: CDR1 SEHNR, CDR2 FQNEAQ (reference sequence). This CDR3 has 13 amino acids. V was shortened by 0 bases and J by 3 bases, with 4 bases between the two germline ends. CDR3 in DNA: TGTGCCAGCAGCTTAGCTTCAACAGATACGCAGTATTTT. Translated: CASSLASTDTQYF.

The V gene is TRBV28, the J gene TRBJ1-4; 7 bases are a match to TRBD1. The CDR3 contains 13 residues. The germline V gene encodes CDR1 MDHEN and CDR2 SYDVKM. V shed 6 bases and J 7 bases; nucleotides not matched to a gene: 5. Here the CDR3 DNA reads TGTGCCAGCAGCAAGACAGGGTTTGAAAAACTGTTTTTT. Its protein product is CASSKTGFEKLFF.

CDR3 coding DNA: TGTGCCAGCTCCCCGACAGGGATCTCTGGAAACACCATATATTTT. It encodes CASSPTGISGNTIYF. The rearrangement links TRBV18 to TRBJ1-3, with 7 bases fitting TRBD1. Germline CDR1 KGHSH, CDR2 LQKENI. V dropped 6 bases and J dropped 0; count of bases not matched to a gene: 5. This CDR3 is 15 amino acids long. The whole variable domain, remainder taken from reference TRBV18 and TRBJ1-3, is NAGVMQNPRHLVRRRGQEARLRCSPMKGHSHVYWYRQLPEEGLKFMVYLQKENIIDESGMPKERFSAEFPKEGPSILRIQQVVRGDSAAYFCASSPTGISGNTIYFGEGSWLTVV.

The chain joins TRBV19 to TRBJ2-1, with 7 bases that match TRBD1. Germline values: CDR1 LNHDA, CDR2 SQIVND (reference sequence). J was trimmed by 6 bases and V by 6 bases; bases with no gene match: 8. CDR3 length equals 14 residues. The DNA of the CDR3 is TGTGCCAGTAGCATGACAGGGTCGAGCAATGAGCAGTTCTTC. Translation: CASSMTGSSNEQFF.

This clone has only a few counts. The junction does not match germline at one end; this may be a read error. The genes are TRBV7-6 and TRBJ2-7, with D perhaps matching TRBD1 (6 bases). The germline gives CDR1 SGHVS, CDR2 FNYEAQ. This CDR3 comprises 16 residues. The CDR3, as DNA: TGTGCCAGCAGCTTAGGGGCCCGGGACACCTCCTCCGAGCAGTACTTC. Amino acids: CASSLGARDTSSEQYF.

The chain links TRBV20-1 to TRBJ1-1; D unresolved. The CDR3 sequence is 11 residues long. Germline V gene data show CDR1 as DFQATT and CDR2 as SNEGSKA (reference sequence). The V gene lost 0 bases and the J gene lost 7 bases, with 6 bases spanning the gap. CDR3 nucleotide sequence: TGCAGTGCTAGAGAAGGGAGTGAAGCTTTCTTT. Translating gives CSAREGSEAFF.

The rearrangement joins TRBV7-2 to TRBJ2-1, with a weak D call TRBD2 (5 bases). Between the trimmed V and J ends, which lost 0 bases and 3 bases, there was a span of 12 bases. Germline V lookup: CDR1 SGHTA, CDR2 FQGNSA. The CDR3 consists of 16 residues. DNA of the CDR3: TGTGCCAGCAGCTTAGCGCTAGCAGACAACTACAATGAGCAGTTCTTC. As protein: CASSLALADNYNEQFF.

The V gene is TRBV19, the J gene TRBJ2-1; 9 positions match TRBD1. Germline values: CDR1 LNHDA, CDR2 SQIVND (reference sequence). This CDR3 has 15 amino acids. The V gene end was trimmed by 5 bases and the J gene end by 8 bases; junction bases not matched to a gene: 10. In DNA form, the CDR3 reads TGTGCCAGTAGTCCCTGGACAGGGGTATTGCATGAGCAGTTCTTC. It translates to CASSPWTGVLHEQFF.

A note on this clone: An end of the junction does not agree with germline; a read error may underlie this. The chain uses TRBV7-9 and TRBJ1-4; D call uncertain. The CDR3 is 14 residues long. CDR1 is SEHNR, CDR2 FQNEAQ, per germline (reference sequence). CDR3 in amino acids: CSSSRGKRGEKLFF. The CDR3 DNA reads as TGTTCCAGCAGCAGAGGGAAGCGAGGGGAAAAACTGTTTTTT.

This clone was picked up a small number of times. The rearrangement links TRBV5-6 to TRBJ2-5; possibly TRBD2 for D (7 bases). The ends were cut back, 7 bases at V and 4 bases at J, with 14 bases in the middle. CDR3 length: 13 amino acids. Germline V gene lookup returns CDR1 SGHDT and CDR2 YYEEEE. The CDR3 DNA follows: TGTGCCAGCGCTCACCGGGGGGCAGAGACCCAGTACTTC. Its translation is CASAHRGAETQYF.

V gene TRBV6-5 combines with J gene TRBJ2-2; 7 nucleotides match TRBD2. Germline loops: CDR1 MNHEY, CDR2 SVGAGI. This CDR3 is 16 amino acids long. V was pared by 2 bases and J by 4 bases, with 7 bases of the junction left unmatched. The CDR3 sequence is CASSYAGGWSTGELFF. CDR3 nucleotide sequence: TGTGCCAGCAGTTACGCCGGGGGGTGGAGCACCGGGGAGCTGTTTTTT.

This chain connects TRBV30 to TRBJ1-4; maybe TRBD1 (6 bases). Germline V gives CDR1 GTSNPN, CDR2 SVGIG (reference sequence). The CDR3 totals 15 residues. Trimming pared 0 bases from V and 7 bases from J, leaving 15 bases between. This chain's CDR3 is CAWSVEGEWGEKLFF. DNA for the CDR3: TGTGCCTGGAGTGTAGAGGGGGAGTGGGGTGAAAAACTGTTTTTT.

The chain has TRBV19 and TRBJ2-7; 8 nucleotides agree with TRBD2. Germline V gene sequence: CDR1 LNHDA, CDR2 SQIVND (reference sequence). The CDR3 is 15 residues long. The ends lost 5 bases at V and 3 bases at J; junction bases unmatched: 9. DNA for the CDR3: TGTGCCAGTAGTCCTCCGGGGGGGATGGGCTACGAGCAGTACTTC. The encoded protein is CASSPPGGMGYEQYF.

Only a few counts were recorded for this clone. The chain combines TRBV5-5 with TRBJ2-1, with 7 bases matching TRBD1. Germline V gene data show CDR1 as SGHKS and CDR2 as YYEKEE (reference sequence). V was pared by 2 bases and J by 4 bases, with 6 bases of the junction left unmatched. The CDR3 runs 15 residues. The CDR3 DNA sequence: TGTGCCAGCAGCTTCCCGGGACAGTCGTACAATGAGCAGTTCTTC. Residues: CASSFPGQSYNEQFF.

This CDR3 is CASSYDRGWYQPQHF. DNA of the CDR3: TGTGCCAGCAGTTACGACAGGGGTTGGTATCAGCCCCAGCATTTT. The J gene is TRBJ1-5, the V gene TRBV6-6; 8 bases fit TRBD1. This CDR3 spans 15 amino acids. V was clipped by 2 bases and J by 5 bases; unmatched bases: 5. CDR1 is MNHNY, CDR2 SVGAGI, per germline (reference sequence).

This chain connects TRBV4-2 to TRBJ2-3; 10 bases fit TRBD1. The CDR3 covers 16 residues. With V trimmed by 4 bases and J by 2 bases, 6 bases remained unmatched. Germline V gene sequence: CDR1 LGHNA, CDR2 YNFKEQ. The DNA of the CDR3 is TGTGCCAGCAGCCCGGGACAGGGGTTCCCCACAGATACGCAGTATTTT. This sequence encodes CASSPGQGFPTDTQYF.